These 24 T cell receptor beta chains originate from one sample sequenced in a study of cytomegalovirus exposure and HLA in healthy donors. PCR amplification relied on 60 Vbeta primers (plus 13 Jbeta primers). Data came from immunoSEQ multiplex PCR; TCRdb stores just in-frame clones and leaves some out. The sample lists 200,000 or so clones; over 80% were seen once. The material sequenced was PBMCs. These receptor sequences come from a boy aged 2 to 9 in good health and CMV-seronegative.

The rearrangement joins TRBV2 to TRBJ2-7; TRBD1 matches at 9 bases. The CDR3 runs 13 residues. With 10 bases clipped from V and 5 bases from J, the junction kept 9 bases outside the gene matches. Germline CDR1 is SNHLY and CDR2 is FYNNEI. This CDR3 reads CATTGQGRHEQYF. CDR3 in DNA: TGTGCCACGACCGGACAGGGGAGGCACGAGCAGTACTTC.

The V and J genes are TRBV2 and TRBJ1-2, with TRBD1 as a possible D gene (6 bases). The germline V gene encodes CDR1 SNHLY and CDR2 FYNNEI. V shed 4 bases and J shed 2 bases, with 17 bases lying between them. The length of the CDR3 is 16 residues. DNA of the CDR3: TGTGCCAGCAGTGTTTCTGGGGACAAAAGCAACTATGGCTACACCTTC. Translating gives CASSVSGDKSNYGYTF.

The rearrangement links TRBV7-8 to TRBJ2-3, with 9 bases lining up with TRBD2. V dropped 6 bases and J dropped 6; count of bases not matched to a gene: 10. This CDR3 is 15 amino acids long. CDR1 and CDR2 (germline): SGHVS, FQNEAQ. The CDR3 region is CASSLAGQTLDTQYF. The DNA of the CDR3 is TGTGCCAGCAGTCTAGCGGGGCAGACATTGGATACGCAGTATTTT.

This chain links TRBV5-6 with TRBJ1-5; D ambiguous. This CDR3 comprises 14 residues. Trimming cost V 1 base and J 1 base, with 6 bases left between them. Germline V gene sequence: CDR1 SGHDT, CDR2 YYEEEE. Here the CDR3 DNA reads TGTGCCAGCAGCTTGCTCCAGAGCAATCAGCCCCAGCATTTT. Amino acids: CASSLLQSNQPQHF.

The table lists this clone with a few counts. V usage is TRBV6-1 and J usage is TRBJ1-5; D is uncertain. Deletions cut 2 bases from V and 7 bases from J, with 15 bases between. This CDR3 has 15 residues. Germline V gene sequence: CDR1 MNHNS, CDR2 SASEGT. Here the CDR3 DNA reads TGTGCCAGCAGTGAAAATTGGTCGGGAAACCAGCCCCAGCATTTT. It codes for CASSENWSGNQPQHF.

The chain couples TRBV7-2 to TRBJ2-5, with D perhaps TRBD2 (5 bases). The germline V gene has CDR1 SGHTA and CDR2 FQGNSA. This CDR3 region has 15 residues. V lost 4 bases and J lost 1, with 13 bases in between. The chain's CDR3 is CASSSSLSAQETQYF. CDR3 nucleotide sequence: TGTGCCAGCAGCTCGAGCCTTAGCGCCCAAGAGACCCAGTACTTC.

The chain uses TRBV25-1 and TRBJ1-1, with D perhaps matching TRBD1 (5 bases). The ends were cut back, 8 bases at V and 4 bases at J, with 26 bases in the middle. The CDR3 extends over 17 amino acids. CDR1 and CDR2 from the germline V gene are MGHDK and SYGVNS. In DNA, the CDR3 is TGTGCCAGCGGGGGGAGGTTTTCAGGGAGGAGCAGCACTGAAGCTTTCTTT. Its protein is CASGGRFSGRSSTEAFF.

The chain employs TRBV19 and TRBJ2-3; TRBD2 matches 11 bases. The V segment lost 6 bases and the J segment 1 base; nucleotides outside the gene matches: 9. This CDR3 is 17 amino acids long. The germline V gene encodes CDR1 LNHDA and CDR2 SQIVND (reference sequence). The CDR3 DNA reads as TGTGCCAGTAGCATCACATTGGGACTAGCGGGCACAGATACGCAGTATTTT. It is translated as CASSITLGLAGTDTQYF.

The chain combines TRBV7-9 with TRBJ1-5; 8 bases map to TRBD1. This CDR3 comprises 12 residues. V was clipped by 8 bases and J by 8 bases; unmatched bases: 5. CDR1 SEHNR and CDR2 FQNEAQ come from the germline V gene (reference sequence). CDR3 DNA sequence: TGTGCCAGCGCCGCAGGGGGCGAGCCCCAGCATTTT. This codes for CASAAGGEPQHF.

This chain uses TRBV7-8 with TRBJ1-5, with a weak D call TRBD1 (5 bases). This CDR3 has 15 residues. CDR1 and CDR2 (germline): SGHVS, FQNEAQ. V was cut by 3 bases and J by 4 bases, with 13 bases left in between. Here the CDR3 DNA reads TGTGCCAGCAGCTTGCGGGACCGACAAAATCAGCCCCAGCATTTT. Protein product: CASSLRDRQNQPQHF. Looking up the rest from reference TRBV7-8 and TRBJ1-5 gives the full variable domain: GAGVSQSPRYKVAKRGQDVALRCDPISGHVSLFWYQQALGQGPEFLTYFQNEAQLDKSGLPSDRFFAERPEGSVSTLKIQRTQQEDSAVYLCASSLRDRQNQPQHFGDGTRLSIL.

This chain links TRBV19 with TRBJ1-1; D is ambiguous. Trimming left V 6 bases short and J 3 bases short, with 14 bases between. The germline V gene has CDR1 LNHDA and CDR2 SQIVND (reference sequence). The CDR3 has 14 residues. CDR3 nucleotides: TGTGCCAGTAGCCAGGCGGGCAGTCACACTGAAGCTTTCTTT. This translates into CASSQAGSHTEAFF.

The chain couples TRBV5-6 to TRBJ2-1, with 7 bases lining up with TRBD1. The CDR3 has 17 amino acids. From germline, CDR1 is SGHDT and CDR2 YYEEEE. Trimming removed 3 bases from V and 4 bases from J; junction bases left unmatched: 13. CDR3 amino acids: CASSSPRDSINYNEQFF. As DNA, the CDR3 is TGTGCCAGCAGCTCCCCCCGGGACAGTATTAATTACAATGAGCAGTTCTTC.

The chain employs TRBV30 and TRBJ1-1, with D possibly matching TRBD1 (6 bases). V was pared by 0 bases and J by 4 bases, with 15 bases between. The germline V gene encodes CDR1 GTSNPN and CDR2 SVGIG (reference sequence). The CDR3 runs 15 residues. CDR3 amino acids: CAWSVIGGAGTEAFF. The CDR3 bases are TGTGCCTGGAGTGTCATTGGGGGCGCGGGCACTGAAGCTTTCTTT.

V and J are TRBV5-1 and TRBJ1-6; D ambiguous. Germline V gives CDR1 SGHRS, CDR2 YFSETQ. The CDR3 has 14 residues. V was pared by 3 bases and J by 6 bases, with 10 bases between. Here the CDR3 reads CASSSGDSNSPLHF. The DNA for the CDR3 is TGCGCCAGCAGCTCGGGAGACTCTAATTCACCCCTCCACTTT.

This chain connects TRBV6-7 to TRBJ1-2, with 8 positions matching TRBD1. TRBV6-7 is assigned to the ORF class and has an uncertain function. Trimming removed 5 bases from V and 7 bases from J; junction bases left unmatched: 9. The CDR3 has 14 amino acids. The CDR3 DNA follows: TGTGCCAGCAGTCGGACAGGGAAGTCGGTTGGCTACACCTTC. This encodes CASSRTGKSVGYTF.

The rearrangement joins TRBV9 to TRBJ2-6; weak D call: TRBD1 (6 bases). V lost 0 bases and J lost 0, with 13 bases in between. The CDR3 is made up of 18 amino acids. Looked up from germline, CDR1 is SGDLS and CDR2 is YYNGEE. This chain's CDR3 is CASSVAPRDISGANVLTF. CDR3 sequence (DNA): TGTGCCAGCAGCGTAGCCCCCCGGGACATCTCTGGGGCCAACGTCCTGACTTTC.

This chain links TRBV7-8 with TRBJ2-1; TRBD2 matches at 7 bases. V lost 2 bases to trimming and J lost 1 base; unmatched junction nucleotides: 5. In germline, CDR1 is SGHVS, CDR2 FQNEAQ. The CDR3 has 16 residues. In DNA, the CDR3 is TGTGCCAGCAGCTTAATGCCTAGCGGTTCCTACAATGAGCAGTTCTTC. Its protein is CASSLMPSGSYNEQFF.

The V gene is TRBV5-1, the J gene TRBJ2-5, with a weak D call TRBD2 (6 bases). The CDR3 spans 15 residues. Trimming left V 4 bases short and J 1 base short, with 14 bases between. Looked up from germline, CDR1 is SGHRS and CDR2 is YFSETQ. The CDR3 region is CASSGALAPQETQYF. CDR3 DNA sequence: TGCGCCAGCAGCGGGGCGCTAGCGCCCCAAGAGACCCAGTACTTC.

This clone was seen more than once but under ten times. V gene TRBV5-1 combines with J gene TRBJ1-1, with no clear D. Trimming stripped 1 base from V and 1 base from J, with 14 bases between. Germline V gene sequence: CDR1 SGHRS, CDR2 YFSETQ. This CDR3 has 16 residues. CDR3 residues: CASSLRGGEWNTEAFF. The CDR3 DNA reads TGCGCCAGCAGCTTGCGCGGCGGGGAGTGGAACACTGAAGCTTTCTTT.

V is TRBV5-5 and J is TRBJ2-2; 7 bases map to TRBD2. V trimming: 4 bases; J trimming: 5 bases; junction bases outside the gene matches: 11. The CDR3 runs to 16 residues. Germline V lookup: CDR1 SGHKS, CDR2 YYEKEE (reference sequence). Here the CDR3 reads CASSPGTTIGTGELFF. CDR3 in DNA: TGTGCCAGCAGCCCCGGGACTACCATCGGGACCGGGGAGCTGTTTTTT. Full variable domain (rest looked up from reference TRBV5-5 and TRBJ2-2): DAGVTQSPTHLIKTRGQQVTLRCSPISGHKSVSWYQQVLGQGPQFIFQYYEKEERGRGNFPDRFSARQFPNYSSELNVNALLLGDSALYLCASSPGTTIGTGELFFGEGSRLTVL.

The chain has TRBV7-9 and TRBJ1-1, with TRBD1 identical over 7 bases. CDR3 size: 12 residues. V lost 4 bases and J lost 8; bases outside the gene matches: 4. Germline V gives CDR1 SEHNR, CDR2 FQNEAQ (reference sequence). The chain's CDR3 is CASSSYRGEAFF. The CDR3 nucleotides are TGTGCCAGCAGCTCATACAGGGGAGAAGCTTTCTTT.

Points on this clone: Other DNA sequences within the sample encode an identical CDR3. This sequence joins TRBV19 and TRBJ2-7; D possibly corresponds to TRBD2 (6 bases). CDR3 size: 14 residues. Trimming removed 1 base at V and 0 bases at J, with 7 bases between. Germline V gene lookup returns CDR1 LNHDA and CDR2 SQIVND (reference sequence). CDR3 sequence reads: CASSIAGSSYEQYF. Here the CDR3 DNA reads TGTGCCAGTAGTATAGCCGGGAGCTCCTACGAGCAGTACTTC.

The chain combines TRBV12-5 with TRBJ2-5; TRBD2 matches at 9 bases. CDR1 is LGHNT and CDR2 is FRNRAP in the germline V gene. V trimming: 3 bases; J trimming: 2 bases; junction bases outside the gene matches: 4. The CDR3 is made up of 15 amino acids. DNA for the CDR3: TGTGCTAGTGGTTTCGGCGGGGGGGGGCAAGAGACCCAGTACTTC. It codes for CASGFGGGGQETQYF. Drawing the rest from reference TRBV12-5 and TRBJ2-5, the complete variable domain is DARVTQTPRHKVTEMGQEVTMRCQPILGHNTVFWYRQTMMQGLELLAYFRNRAPLDDSGMPKDRFSAEMPDATLATLKIQPSEPRDSAVYFCASGFGGGGQETQYFGPGTRLLVL.

As DNA, the CDR3 is TGTGCCAGCAGCCAATTGGTCGGGAGATGGGGGGCCAACGTCCTGACTTTC. It codes for CASSQLVGRWGANVLTF. This chain links TRBV16 with TRBJ2-6, with D tentatively TRBD2 (6 bases). In germline, CDR1 is KGHSY, CDR2 FQNENV. V was shortened by 1 base and J by 4 bases, with 14 bases between the two germline ends. This CDR3 comprises 17 residues.